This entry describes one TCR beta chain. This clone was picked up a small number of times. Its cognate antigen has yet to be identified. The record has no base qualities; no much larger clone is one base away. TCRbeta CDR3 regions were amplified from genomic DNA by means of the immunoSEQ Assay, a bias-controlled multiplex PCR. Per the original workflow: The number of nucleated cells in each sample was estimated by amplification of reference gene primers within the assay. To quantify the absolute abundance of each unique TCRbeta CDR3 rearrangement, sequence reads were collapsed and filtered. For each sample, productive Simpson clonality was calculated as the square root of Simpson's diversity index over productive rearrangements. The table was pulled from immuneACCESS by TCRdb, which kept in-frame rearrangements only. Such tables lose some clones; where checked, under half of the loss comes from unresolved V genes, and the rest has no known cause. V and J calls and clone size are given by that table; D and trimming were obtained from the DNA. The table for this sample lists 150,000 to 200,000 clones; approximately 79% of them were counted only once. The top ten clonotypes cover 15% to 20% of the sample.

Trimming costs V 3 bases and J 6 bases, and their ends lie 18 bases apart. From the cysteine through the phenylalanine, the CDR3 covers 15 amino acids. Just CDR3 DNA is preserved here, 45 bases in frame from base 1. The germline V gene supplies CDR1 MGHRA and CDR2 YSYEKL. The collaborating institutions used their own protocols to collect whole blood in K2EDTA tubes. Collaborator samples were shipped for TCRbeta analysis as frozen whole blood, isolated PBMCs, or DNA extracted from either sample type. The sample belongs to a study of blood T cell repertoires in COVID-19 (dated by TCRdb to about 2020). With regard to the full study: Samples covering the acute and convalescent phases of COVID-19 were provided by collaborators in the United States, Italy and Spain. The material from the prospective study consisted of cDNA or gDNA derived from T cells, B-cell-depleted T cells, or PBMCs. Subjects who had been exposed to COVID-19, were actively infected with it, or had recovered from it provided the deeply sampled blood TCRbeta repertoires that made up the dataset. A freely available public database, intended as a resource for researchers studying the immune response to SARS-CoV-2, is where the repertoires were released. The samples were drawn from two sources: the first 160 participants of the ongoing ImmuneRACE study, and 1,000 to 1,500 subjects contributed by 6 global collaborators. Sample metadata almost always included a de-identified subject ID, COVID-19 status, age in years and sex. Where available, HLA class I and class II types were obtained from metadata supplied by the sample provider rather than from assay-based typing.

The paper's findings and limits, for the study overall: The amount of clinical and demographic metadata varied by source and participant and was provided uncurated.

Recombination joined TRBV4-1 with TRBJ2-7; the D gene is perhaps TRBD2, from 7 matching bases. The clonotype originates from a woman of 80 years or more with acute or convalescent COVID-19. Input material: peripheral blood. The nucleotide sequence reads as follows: TGCGCCAGCAGCCAGGCGGGGGCCTTTTCGTCCGAGCAGTACTTC. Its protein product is CASSQAGAFSSEQYF.